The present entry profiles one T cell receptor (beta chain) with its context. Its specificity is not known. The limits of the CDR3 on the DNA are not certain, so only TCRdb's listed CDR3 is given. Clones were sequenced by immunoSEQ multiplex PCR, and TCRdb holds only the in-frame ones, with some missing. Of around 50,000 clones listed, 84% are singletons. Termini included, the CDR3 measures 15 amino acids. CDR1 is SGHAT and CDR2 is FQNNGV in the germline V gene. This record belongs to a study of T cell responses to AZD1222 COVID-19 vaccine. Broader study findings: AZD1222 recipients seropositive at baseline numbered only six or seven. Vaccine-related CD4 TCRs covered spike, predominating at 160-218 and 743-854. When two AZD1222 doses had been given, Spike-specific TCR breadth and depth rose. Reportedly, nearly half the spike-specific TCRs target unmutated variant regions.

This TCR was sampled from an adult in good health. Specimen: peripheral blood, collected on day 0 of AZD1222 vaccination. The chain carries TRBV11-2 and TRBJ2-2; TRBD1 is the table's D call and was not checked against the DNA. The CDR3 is CASSLLGQFFGELFF.